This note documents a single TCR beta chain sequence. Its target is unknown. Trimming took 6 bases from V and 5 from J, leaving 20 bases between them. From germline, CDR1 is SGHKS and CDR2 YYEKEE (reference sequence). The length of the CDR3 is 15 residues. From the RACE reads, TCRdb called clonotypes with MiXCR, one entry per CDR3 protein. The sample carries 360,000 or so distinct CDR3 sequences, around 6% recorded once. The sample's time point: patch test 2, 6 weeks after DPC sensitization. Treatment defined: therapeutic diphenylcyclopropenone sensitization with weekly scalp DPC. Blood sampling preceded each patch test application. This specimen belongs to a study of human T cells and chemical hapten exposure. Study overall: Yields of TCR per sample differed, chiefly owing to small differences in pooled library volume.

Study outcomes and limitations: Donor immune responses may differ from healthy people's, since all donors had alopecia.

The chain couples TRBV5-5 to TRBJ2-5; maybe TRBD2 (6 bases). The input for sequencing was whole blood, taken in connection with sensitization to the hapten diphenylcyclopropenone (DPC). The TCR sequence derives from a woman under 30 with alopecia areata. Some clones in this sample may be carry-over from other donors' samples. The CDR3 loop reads CASKFGYPEGETQYF. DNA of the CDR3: TGTGCCAGCAAATTTGGCTACCCGGAGGGGGAGACCCAGTACTTC.